This T cell receptor beta chain comes out of a study of blood T cells in healthy people across ages. Study as a whole: Roughly one uniquely barcoded beta molecule per two T cells was captured.

V shed 7 bases, J shed 5 bases, and the junction held 5 bases outside the gene matches. Germline values: CDR1 SGHRS, CDR2 YFSETQ. This CDR3 region has 13 residues. The authors ran a second PCR of roughly 6 to 12 cycles using a sample-barcoded 5' primer and a J-beta primer mix. TCRdb processed the 5' RACE reads anew with MiXCR; each CDR3 protein has one entry. The sample lists some 1.7 million distinct CDR3 sequences; about 28% were seen once. A remark on this clonotype: Its target is unknown.

Study-wide results and limits: With age, beta diversity per million T cells declined roughly linearly, significantly by approximately 40.

The clonotype was recovered from a woman aged 25 to 39 in good health. The sequenced sample was blood. This chain uses TRBV5-1 with TRBJ2-1; TRBD2 matches 8 bases. The CDR3 region is CASVALADNEQFF. The DNA of the CDR3 is TGCGCCAGCGTCGCACTAGCGGACAATGAGCAGTTCTTC.